In its sample, the clone carrying this T cell receptor beta chain was seen many times. Across 18 months, stable Graves' hyperthyroidism was marked by no progression to ophthalmopathy. For the diagnoses, clinical symptoms, serum thyroxine and TRAb, thyroid ultrasound and orbital computed tomography were used. CDR1 and CDR2 from the germline V gene are SGHAT and FQNNGV. This CDR3 is 16 amino acids long. V dropped 4 bases and J dropped 4 bases, with 17 bases sitting between them. RNA transcripts were the template for amplifying TCR beta CDR3 regions. Primed by the HTBI set, a first-round RT-PCR was run on the TCR CDR3. TCRdb fed the multiplex PCR reads into MiXCR, producing one record per CDR3 protein. The table records 350,000 to 400,000 distinct CDR3 sequences, under 15% of them present only once. The data belong to a study of T cells in Graves' hyperthyroidism and ophthalmopathy.

This chain uses TRBV11-2 with TRBJ2-1, with D unresolved. This receptor was obtained from a woman between 25 and 40 years old with Graves' hyperthyroidism. The specimen sequenced was blood. CDR3: CASSSAPRHPYNEQFF. In DNA form, the CDR3 reads TGTGCCAGCAGCTCAGCCCCGAGACACCCGTACAATGAGCAGTTCTTC.